The 19 T cell receptor beta chains below all came from one sample that was sequenced in a study of cytomegalovirus exposure and HLA in healthy donors. The PCR was carried out with 60 Vbeta primers and 13 Jbeta primers. This table comes from immunoSEQ multiplex PCR, and its TCRdb copy is limited to in-frame clones, with some not included. In the table there are some 190,000 clones, 65% to 85% of which are singletons. Sequenced material: PBMCs. The receptor set was obtained from a boy aged 2 to 10 in good health and CMV-seronegative.

This clone was observed a single time. Compared with germline, one end of the junction differs, possibly owing to a read error. This chain joins TRBV10-2 and TRBJ2-1; D remains ambiguous. The CDR3 loop spans 12 amino acids. Germline V lookup: CDR1 WSHSY, CDR2 SAAADI. This chain's CDR3 is CASSEPYNEQFF. The CDR3, as DNA: TGCGCCAGCAGTGAGCCCTATAATGAGCAGTTCTTC.

The rearrangement links TRBV30 to TRBJ2-2, with 7 bases matching TRBD1. The junction had 1 base not matched to a gene; V was cut back by 3 bases and J by 3 bases. Germline V CDR1 and CDR2: GTSNPN, SVGIG (reference sequence). The CDR3 contains 13 residues. The CDR3 spells CAWRTGYTGELFF. Written as DNA, the CDR3 is TGTGCCTGGAGGACAGGGTACACCGGGGAGCTGTTTTTT.

The chain combines TRBV5-1 with TRBJ2-3; the match to TRBD2 covers 7 bases. This CDR3 has 15 residues. Unmatched junction bases numbered 7, after V lost 4 bases and J lost 2 bases. CDR1 and CDR2 (germline): SGHRS, YFSETQ. CDR3 loop: CASSTKAGNTDTQYF. As DNA, the CDR3 is TGCGCCAGCAGCACCAAAGCGGGGAACACAGATACGCAGTATTTT.

The J gene is TRBJ2-3, the V gene TRBV11-3; TRBD2 is a possible D gene (5 bases). Trimming left V 3 bases short and J 0 bases short, with 7 bases between. This CDR3 has 14 amino acids. Germline CDR1 and CDR2: SGHNT and YENEEA. The CDR3 loop is CASSLRGSTDTQYF. The CDR3 DNA reads TGTGCCAGCAGCTTGCGCGGGAGCACAGATACGCAGTATTTT.

The chain uses TRBV7-2 and TRBJ2-4; D not resolved. The CDR3 has 12 amino acids. V was clipped by 5 bases and J by 6 bases, with 8 bases between them. From germline, CDR1 is SGHTA and CDR2 FQGNSA. CDR3 residues: CASSQYGNIQYF. CDR3 in DNA: TGTGCCAGCAGCCAGTATGGAAACATTCAGTACTTC.

The table lists this clone with a few counts. The chain couples TRBV30 to TRBJ2-5, with TRBD2 identical over 12 bases. V lost 1 base, J lost 11 bases, and 11 bases stayed unmatched. CDR1 GTSNPN and CDR2 SVGIG come from the germline V gene (reference sequence). CDR3 length: 15 amino acids. CDR3 coding DNA: TGTGCCTGGAGTGGACCACTAGCGGGAGGAAGGGAGCAGTACTTC. Translating it yields CAWSGPLAGGREQYF.

The chain joins TRBV12-5 to TRBJ2-7; 8 bases align to TRBD1. CDR1 and CDR2 (germline): LGHNT, FRNRAP. This CDR3 has 16 amino acids. Trimming cost V 0 bases and J 5 bases; bases outside gene matches: 9. The CDR3 is CASGLVLGQVVNEQYF. CDR3 bases: TGTGCTAGTGGTTTGGTACTGGGACAGGTTGTAAACGAGCAGTACTTC.

The chain is built from TRBV7-8 and TRBJ2-3; 7 nucleotides agree with TRBD1. The CDR3 consists of 16 residues. Looked up from germline, CDR1 is SGHVS and CDR2 is FQNEAQ. Losses at the gene ends were 5 bases for V and 2 bases for J; bases not matched to a gene: 10. CDR3 amino acids: CASSAGRGSYTDTQYF. The DNA of the CDR3 is TGTGCCAGCAGCGCGGGCAGGGGGTCTTACACAGATACGCAGTATTTT.

The rearrangement links TRBV11-2 to TRBJ2-3, with 16 bases lining up with TRBD2. CDR1 is SGHAT, CDR2 FQNNGV, per germline. Losses at the gene ends were 3 bases for V and 3 bases for J; bases not matched to a gene: 3. This CDR3 contains 17 residues. The CDR3 region has the DNA TGTGCCAGCAGCTTCGGGACTAGCGGGAGGGGAACAGATACGCAGTATTTT. This translates into CASSFGTSGRGTDTQYF.

In regard to this clone: A junction boundary mismatches the germline segment, possibly from a read error. The chain combines TRBV7-7 with TRBJ2-3; possible D gene TRBD2, 6 bases. The germline V gene has CDR1 SSHAT and CDR2 FNYEAQ (reference sequence). The length of the CDR3 is 15 residues. The CDR3 is CASSLGLSSTDTQYF. For the CDR3, the DNA is TGTGCTAGCAGCCTAGGACTATCTAGCACAGATACGCAGTATTTT.

The chain carries TRBV2 and TRBJ2-5; 8 nucleotides agree with TRBD2. The CDR3 has 17 residues. The trim removed 8 bases at V and 3 bases at J, leaving 17 bases unmatched. Germline values: CDR1 SNHLY, CDR2 FYNNEI. CDR3 sequence reads: CASDIGGAGGSKETQYF. DNA of the CDR3: TGTGCCAGCGACATAGGGGGGGCGGGGGGTTCTAAAGAGACCCAGTACTTC. The full variable domain, rest sourced from reference TRBV2 and TRBJ2-5, is EPEVTQTPSHQVTQMGQEVILRCVPISNHLYFYWYRQILGQKVEFLVSFYNNEISEKSEIFDDQFSVERPDGSNFTLKIRSTKLEDSAMYFCASDIGGAGGSKETQYFGPGTRLLVL.

The CDR3 protein is CASSLEPGEKLFF. The CDR3 DNA is TGTGCCAGCAGCTTAGAACCAGGCGAAAAACTGTTTTTT. This chain connects TRBV7-9 to TRBJ1-4; D is ambiguous. The germline V and J ends were trimmed by 1 base and 8 bases, with 8 bases remaining between them. CDR3 length: 13 residues. Germline V CDR1 and CDR2: SEHNR, FQNEAQ (reference sequence).

J is TRBJ1-4 and V is TRBV4-3, with 9 bases that match TRBD1. Trimming at V came to 4 bases and at J to 8 bases, leaving 8 bases not matched to a gene. Germline-derived CDR1 and CDR2 are LGHNA and YSLEER. This CDR3 has 15 residues. The CDR3 is CASSPDGTGYEKLFF. The CDR3 DNA sequence: TGCGCCAGCAGCCCCGACGGGACAGGGTACGAAAAACTGTTTTTT.

DNA of the CDR3: TGTGCCAGCAGTGGACAGGGGCGATACTACAATGAGCAGTTCTTC. This translates into CASSGQGRYYNEQFF. V is TRBV6-5 and J is TRBJ2-1, with TRBD1 identical over 9 bases. Germline V gene sequence: CDR1 MNHEY, CDR2 SVGAGI. The length of the CDR3 is 15 residues. The ends lost 5 bases at V and 3 bases at J; junction bases unmatched: 5.

The rearrangement joins TRBV30 to TRBJ2-2, with D possibly TRBD1 on 5 matching bases. V was cut by 4 bases and J by 6 bases, with 12 bases left in between. The germline V gene encodes CDR1 GTSNPN and CDR2 SVGIG (reference sequence). The CDR3 extends over 13 amino acids. CDR3 loop: CAWNALGAGELFF. In DNA, the CDR3 is TGTGCCTGGAATGCCTTAGGGGCCGGGGAGCTGTTTTTT.

The chain has TRBV18 and TRBJ2-3; TRBD2 matches at 12 bases. This CDR3 has 16 amino acids. CDR1 and CDR2 from the germline V gene are KGHSH and LQKENI. V shed 4 bases and J 4 bases; nucleotides not matched to a gene: 6. CDR3 nucleotide sequence: TGTGCCAGCTCACGCCGACTAGCGGGGGAGGCAGATACGCAGTATTTT. Protein sequence: CASSRRLAGEADTQYF.

The rearrangement uses TRBV18 and TRBJ1-2; 10 bases line up with TRBD1. The trim removed 2 bases at V and 3 bases at J, leaving 9 bases unmatched. Germline V gene sequence: CDR1 KGHSH, CDR2 LQKENI. The CDR3 consists of 17 residues. The CDR3 DNA follows: TGTGCCAGCTCACCAAAATCGGACAGGGGGACATACTATGGCTACACCTTC. It yields the protein CASSPKSDRGTYYGYTF.

The rearrangement joins TRBV14 to TRBJ1-1, with TRBD1 as a possible D gene (5 bases). Trimming stripped 9 bases from V and 3 bases from J, with 17 bases between. The germline CDR1 and CDR2 sequences are SGHDN and FVKESK. This CDR3 has 14 residues. CDR3 sequence reads: CARMGPGGDTEAFF. In DNA, the CDR3 is TGTGCCAGGATGGGGCCCGGGGGGGACACTGAAGCTTTCTTT.

The chain recombines TRBV5-1 with TRBJ2-5; 8 bases match TRBD2. The CDR3 covers 15 residues. V was pared by 4 bases and J by 1 base, with 6 bases of the junction left unmatched. Germline CDR1 reads SGHRS; CDR2 reads YFSETQ. CDR3 loop: CASSTPGGPQETQYF. As DNA, the CDR3 is TGCGCCAGCAGCACCCCGGGGGGGCCCCAAGAGACCCAGTACTTC. Complete variable domain (other parts from reference TRBV5-1 and TRBJ2-5): KAGVTQTPRYLIKTRGQQVTLSCSPISGHRSVSWYQQTPGQGLQFLFEYFSETQRNKGNFPGRFSGRQFSNSRSEMNVSTLELGDSALYLCASSTPGGPQETQYFGPGTRLLVL.